The 9 T cell receptor beta chains reported below all come from one sample, sequenced in a study of shared T cell receptors in the human thymus. Measured with immunoSEQ multiplex PCR; TCRdb has only the in-frame clones, and not every one. The sample contains 700,000 or so clones, roughly 88% of which appear only once. The sample was also reused in another study, on human thymus T cells.

Sequenced sample: thymocytes. The receptor set was obtained from a girl less than two years old with a congenital heart defect.

The rearrangement joins TRBV19 to TRBJ2-5, with D possibly matching TRBD2 (5 bases). The CDR3 length is 14 residues. Germline values: CDR1 LNHDA, CDR2 SQIVND (reference sequence). Deletions cut 5 bases from V and 4 bases from J, with 14 bases between. CDR3 in amino acids: CASSSGPGGETQYF. The CDR3 nucleotides read TGTGCCAGTAGTTCGGGTCCCGGAGGAGAGACCCAGTACTTC. Full variable domain (remainder filled in from reference TRBV19 and TRBJ2-5): DGGITQSPKYLFRKEGQNVTLSCEQNLNHDAMYWYRQDPGQGLRLIYYSQIVNDFQKGDIAEGYSVSREKKESFPLTVTSAQKNPTAFYLCASSSGPGGETQYFGPGTRLLVL.

This sequence joins TRBV25-1 and TRBJ2-3; D possibly corresponds to TRBD2 (5 bases). Germline V gene lookup returns CDR1 MGHDK and CDR2 SYGVNS. The CDR3 loop spans 11 amino acids. V was cut by 10 bases and J by 6 bases, with 11 bases left in between. The chain's CDR3 is CAITRGDTQYF. CDR3 in DNA: TGTGCCATCACAAGAGGGGATACGCAGTATTTT.

The chain links TRBV7-2 to TRBJ1-6, with D maybe TRBD1 (5 bases). The CDR3 extends over 16 amino acids. The germline V and J ends were trimmed by 7 bases and 7 bases, with 20 bases remaining between them. Germline assignment: CDR1 SGHTA and CDR2 FQGNSA. The CDR3 sequence: CASTTGGPIGNSPLHF. CDR3 coding DNA: TGTGCCAGCACCACCGGGGGACCCATTGGCAATTCACCCCTCCACTTT.

The chain carries TRBV19 and TRBJ1-2; D is possibly TRBD1 (6 bases). Germline CDR1 LNHDA, CDR2 SQIVND (reference sequence). This CDR3 is 12 amino acids long. V lost 9 bases and J 2 bases, leaving 10 bases between the germline ends. CDR3 sequence (DNA): TGTGCCAGCCAGGACAGAAACTATGGCTACACCTTC. Translating it yields CASQDRNYGYTF. The whole variable domain, remainder taken from reference TRBV19 and TRBJ1-2, is DGGITQSPKYLFRKEGQNVTLSCEQNLNHDAMYWYRQDPGQGLRLIYYSQIVNDFQKGDIAEGYSVSREKKESFPLTVTSAQKNPTAFYLCASQDRNYGYTFGSGTRLTVV.

The chain has TRBV30 and TRBJ2-5, with 9 bases matching TRBD2. Per the germline V gene, CDR1 is GTSNPN and CDR2 is SVGIG (reference sequence). Trimming took 0 bases from V and 7 from J; bases not matched to a gene: 6. CDR3 length equals 14 residues. Here the CDR3 reads CAWSVGWRGGTQYF. As DNA, the CDR3 is TGTGCCTGGAGTGTAGGGTGGCGGGGGGGGACCCAGTACTTC.

The CDR3 reads CSDRPGTGVTSTDTQYF. CDR3 DNA: TGCAGTGACCGACCCGGGACAGGGGTGACTAGCACAGATACGCAGTATTTT. The chain employs TRBV29-1 and TRBJ2-3, with 10 bases aligning to TRBD1. This CDR3 region has 17 residues. The V gene's germline CDR1 is SQVTM and CDR2 ANQGSEA.

The V and J genes are TRBV6-1 and TRBJ2-3; TRBD1 aligns across 9 bases. The V segment lost 7 bases and the J segment 4 bases; nucleotides outside the gene matches: 6. CDR3 length equals 14 residues. Germline CDR1 is MNHNS and CDR2 is SASEGT. This CDR3 is CASIRDRVPDTQYF. The CDR3 DNA follows: TGTGCCAGCATTCGGGACAGGGTTCCAGATACGCAGTATTTT.

The CDR3 reads CASRYWGRDTEAFF. CDR3 in DNA: TGTGCCAGCAGGTATTGGGGGAGGGACACTGAAGCTTTCTTT. This rearrangement joins TRBV6-1 to TRBJ1-1; the D gene is possibly TRBD1 (5 bases). The germline V gene has CDR1 MNHNS and CDR2 SASEGT. V was cut by 6 bases and J by 3 bases, with 14 bases left in between. The CDR3 spans 14 residues.

The V call is TRBV6-1, the J call TRBJ1-2; 7 bases map to TRBD1. Trimming removed 8 bases from V and 5 bases from J; junction bases left unmatched: 2. This CDR3 has 11 amino acids. CDR1 and CDR2 from the germline V gene are MNHNS and SASEGT. The CDR3: CASETGYGYTF. CDR3 coding DNA: TGTGCCAGCGAGACAGGGTATGGCTACACCTTC.